One T cell receptor beta chain is described in this entry. This receptor's antigen is unknown. Within one base of it there is no much larger clone, and no base qualities were kept. Using the deep immunoSEQ assay, multiplex PCR amplified TCR CDR3 regions from genomic DNA. Genomic DNA extracted from each cell subset was distributed evenly over all wells of several immunoSEQ 96-well plates, and each plate served as one replicate. Each replicate PCR for sorted subsets received about 0.2 ug genomic DNA, equal to about 30,000 T cell genomes. Purified libraries were measured with a Qubit 3.0 fluorometer, size-checked on a Bioanalyzer 2100, and measured again with the KAPA Library Quantification kit. Each immunoSEQ 96-well plate was sequenced on its own single-read 150-cycle Illumina NextSeq 550 flow cell. On the study's bioinformatics: Because only junctional sequences without quality scores were contained in the immunoSEQ output, filtering matching that applied to full-length reads could not be performed. Sequences were annotated with PyIR, a Python wrapper for IgBLAST v1.9, and V/J genes and CDR3 were assigned using IMGT germline references. Reads with weak V/J assignments (E-value above 1e-6), missing CDR3, stop codons, out-of-frame junctions, or ambiguous translated residues were removed. V3J clonotypes were defined by identical inferred V gene, J gene, and CDR3 amino acid sequence. To compute the percentage overlap between repertoires, the number of shared unique clonotypes was divided by the size of the smaller repertoire. RTK rarefaction, the Chao1 estimator, and Recon v2.1 estimates of unobserved clonotypes were used to assess repertoire richness. OLGA was used to compute generation probabilities for all TCRbeta clonotypes that the gDNA method yielded from a handful of donors. Held by TCRdb, this immuneACCESS table contains in-frame sequences only and omits some clones. Under half of the omission traces to an unresolved V gene where checked; the cause of the rest is unknown. V and J calls and clone size follow that table, whereas D and trimming were derived from the DNA. Here the sample has some 630,000 clones; around 96% occur a single time. The ten biggest clones cover roughly 0.1% of the sample.

This sample is drawn from a study of shared clonotypes between healthy human individuals (dated by TCRdb to the early 2020s). For context, the study as a whole: The cohort comprised a couple of women and a few men aged 18 to 49 years. For each donor, CD4 naive and CD4 memory were each given three plates, CD8 naive was given two plates, and CD8 memory was given one plate. Blood TCR repertoires of about five healthy adults were deeply sequenced to estimate repertoire size and the extent of clonotype sharing between individuals. To increase sequencing depth and limit assay-specific biases, TCR repertoire library preparation and sequencing were carried out by different laboratories using diverse techniques. Leukapheresis yielded between about 0.9 and 10 billion PBMCs per donor. Paper-wide results and their limitations: Sampling was limited to blood, and TCR repertoires in tissue likely differ from TCR repertoires in blood. Estimated clonotype richness was generally larger for naive than for memory subsets. The genetic and exposure-history diversity represented was limited by the small number of donors. Across a few donors, approximately 4.6% of naive CD4, 3.5% of naive CD8, 2.3% of memory CD4, and roughly 0.41% of memory CD8 clonotypes were shared. Compared with non-shared clonotypes, clonotypes shared by all four sorted-subset donors had higher generation probabilities. Pairwise subsampling indicated that sequencing depth was expected to affect the degree of clonotype sharing among donors. Even with the large sequencing depth, rarefaction of the sorted-subset datasets indicated that sequencing was incomplete.

Its CDR3 holds 16 amino acids, cysteine through phenylalanine. The DNA shown is the 48-base CDR3, in frame from base 1. Looking up the germline V gene yields CDR1 KGHSH and CDR2 LQKENI. The germline V end is reduced by 2 bases and the J end by 4 bases; junction bases left unmatched: 7. CD8 naive samples were CD45RO-negative cells positively selected for CCR7, giving a CD45RA+CCR7+ population that excluded TemRA cells. Donors were healthy HIV-negative adults with no recently reported acute infections or vaccinations. Every donor was a Caucasian adult residing in Nashville, Tennessee, USA. After blood collection by leukapheresis, PBMCs were isolated using Ficoll-Histopaque density gradient centrifugation and then cryopreserved in the vapor phase of liquid nitrogen. Analytical flow cytometry was used to check the purity and quantity of each magnetically sorted T cell population. Each sorted fraction had its genomic DNA isolated and then quantified by UV absorbance on a Nanodrop 2000c.

This clonotype was sampled from a woman aged 25-40 years in good health. The specimen sequenced was naive CD8+ T cells sorted from blood. The sample's cell subset or site, from its label and the paper: CD45RA+CCR7+. The rearranged chain carries TRBV18 and TRBJ2-1; 8 central nucleotides agree with TRBD2. The nucleotide sequence reads as follows: TGTGCCAGCTCACCAAAAGCGGGAGAGGGGTACAATGAGCAGTTCTTC. Its protein product is CASSPKAGEGYNEQFF.